The clone carrying this TCR beta chain was found a few times. The antigen is undetermined. Built from TCR beta cDNA, the libraries had unique molecular identifiers in them. Approximately 0.5 million cDNA molecules were recovered from an input of roughly 0.85 to 10 million T cells. TCRdb itself ran the PCR reads through MiXCR, one entry per CDR3 protein. The table has roughly 730,000 distinct CDR3 sequences, roughly 27% seen once. The trim removed 5 bases at V and 6 bases at J, leaving 11 bases unmatched. This CDR3 region has 15 residues. CDR1 is DFQATT and CDR2 is SNEGSKA in the germline V gene (reference sequence). The data were taken from a study of post-analysis software for immune sequencing data. Overall study results and limits: Controls' normalized Chao1 diversity significantly exceeded that of multiple sclerosis patients. TRBV5-6, TRBV5-1 and TRBV20-1 were among 4 or 5 TRBV segments more frequent in patients than controls. F measure showed strong co-clustering of same-batch samples.

The chain has TRBV20-1 and TRBJ2-7; 12 nucleotides line up with TRBD2. The source of this sequence is a girl between 10 and 17 years old with multiple sclerosis. The sequenced sample was blood. For the CDR3, the DNA is TGCAGTGCTGCCCCCGGACTAGCGGGAATGGGCGAGCAGTACTTC. Amino acid sequence: CSAAPGLAGMGEQYF.